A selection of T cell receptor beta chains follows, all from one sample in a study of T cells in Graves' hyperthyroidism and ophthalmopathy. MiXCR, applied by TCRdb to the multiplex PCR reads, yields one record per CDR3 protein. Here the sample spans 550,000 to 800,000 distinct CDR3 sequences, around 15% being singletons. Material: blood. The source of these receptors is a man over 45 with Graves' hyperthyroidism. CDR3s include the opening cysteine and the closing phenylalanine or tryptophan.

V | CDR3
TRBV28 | CASGSTSFRSSYNSPLHF
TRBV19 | CASSTSIQETQYF
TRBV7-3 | CASSFTGTMEETQYF
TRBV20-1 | CSARVYRGEQGVRSYEQYF
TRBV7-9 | CASRQDRLAYNEQFF
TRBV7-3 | CASSASLFSGRKADTQYF
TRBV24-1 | CATSDFAGVTQYF
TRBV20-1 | CSASRAASGSYEQFF
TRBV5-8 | CASSGWTSGSNNEQFF
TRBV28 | CASSAYLDNTGELFF
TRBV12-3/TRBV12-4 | CASSFSTASEAFF
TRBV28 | CASSSGTSGEQYF
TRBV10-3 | CAISEASGRRNTYNEQFF
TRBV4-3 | CASSQGSSRLHEQFF
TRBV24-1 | CATSGTSWGELFF
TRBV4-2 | CASSQDRGQGSNEQFF
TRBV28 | CASISDGPRVGYTF
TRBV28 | CASSLSGRMTTGELFF
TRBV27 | CASSLLAGTGGYNSPLHF
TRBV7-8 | CASSLSRAGSSYNEQFF
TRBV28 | CASKSGGQETQYF
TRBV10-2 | CASKVGLSNSSSYNEQFF
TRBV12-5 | CASGLVRGEREANTGELFF
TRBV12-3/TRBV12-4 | CASSIPGSPLHF
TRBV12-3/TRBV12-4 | CASSLDSKAVLFF
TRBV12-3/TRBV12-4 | CASRDNRGPTDTQYF
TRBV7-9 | CASSATSGHVNEKLFF
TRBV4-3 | CASSQGFRSVYSEQYF
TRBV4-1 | CASSLWSGRAAETQYF
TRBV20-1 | CSAGITGVAKNIQYF
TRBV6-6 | CASSYSWLGDTEAFF
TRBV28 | CASSLSQGGSYGYTF
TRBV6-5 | CASSYSRLAGGPGYEQYF
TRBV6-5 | CASSYSGRAYEQYF
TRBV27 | CASSFGLAIPETQYF
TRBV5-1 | CASSLEATVRNTEAFF
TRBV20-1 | CSASRGAAGANVLTF
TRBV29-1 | CSVGTGGNEKLFF
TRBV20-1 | CSARLSGRADEQFF
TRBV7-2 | CASSQGHSGEKLFF